Shown below are 30 T cell receptor beta chains from a single sample sequenced in a study of cytomegalovirus exposure and HLA in healthy donors. The PCR used 60 Vbeta and 13 Jbeta primers. Some clones are missing from TCRdb's copy, which holds only in-frame ones; the method was immunoSEQ multiplex PCR. The sample shows about 120,000 clones, roughly 69% of them seen only once. Sequenced material: PBMCs. The receptors here all came from a human donor in good health.

This clone was counted once. The chain combines TRBV15 with TRBJ1-1; a weak D match, TRBD1 (6 bases). V was shortened by 3 bases and J by 1 base, with 21 bases between the two germline ends. Looked up from germline, CDR1 is LNHNV and CDR2 is YYDKDF (reference sequence). This CDR3 region has 18 residues. CDR3 sequence reads: CATSRGGGGGVGNTEAFF. The CDR3 DNA sequence: TGTGCCACCAGCAGGGGTGGGGGAGGGGGTGTTGGGAACACTGAAGCTTTCTTT. The variable domain in full, with the rest retrieved from reference TRBV15 and TRBJ1-1, is DAMVIQNPRYQVTQFGKPVTLSCSQTLNHNVMYWYQQKSSQAPKLLFHYYDKDFNNEADTPDNFQSRRPNTSFCFLDIRSPGLGDTAMYLCATSRGGGGGVGNTEAFFGQGTRLTVV.

V usage is TRBV5-4 and J usage is TRBJ2-7, with TRBD1 as a possible D gene (7 bases). CDR1 SGHNT and CDR2 YYREEE come from the germline V gene (reference sequence). Trimming took off 0 bases at V and 5 bases at J, with 12 bases between the two ends. The CDR3 spans 14 residues. CDR3 amino acids: CASSLVSGGNEQYF. DNA for the CDR3: TGTGCCAGCAGCTTGGTTTCAGGGGGGAACGAGCAGTACTTC.

The chain links TRBV28 to TRBJ1-2, with D uncertain. The germline CDR1 and CDR2 sequences are MDHEN and SYDVKM. V was clipped by 8 bases and J by 8 bases, with 12 bases between them. The CDR3 runs to 11 residues. CDR3 sequence reads: CASRSSRGYTF. CDR3 sequence (DNA): TGTGCCAGCCGGTCTTCGCGAGGCTACACCTTC.

This chain links TRBV5-5 with TRBJ1-3; TRBD1 might be the D (6 bases). The germline V gene encodes CDR1 SGHKS and CDR2 YYEKEE (reference sequence). V shed 1 base and J shed 0 bases, with 14 bases lying between them. This CDR3 spans 17 amino acids. The CDR3 is CASSLTIQGTSGNTIYF. The CDR3 DNA reads as TGTGCCAGCAGCTTGACGATTCAGGGGACCTCTGGAAACACCATATATTTT.

The V call is TRBV12-5, the J call TRBJ1-3; D is perhaps TRBD1 (5 bases). V lost 7 bases, J lost 8 bases, and 15 bases lay in between. Looked up from germline, CDR1 is LGHNT and CDR2 is FRNRAP. This CDR3 has 13 residues. Here the CDR3 DNA reads TGTGCTAGTGCCCTAGGACAAACAGACACCATATATTTT. Translating it yields CASALGQTDTIYF.

This chain uses TRBV2 with TRBJ2-1; the D gene is possibly TRBD1 (5 bases). This CDR3 comprises 14 residues. Germline-derived CDR1 and CDR2 are SNHLY and FYNNEI. Trimming took 5 bases from V and 7 from J, leaving 15 bases between them. The DNA for the CDR3 is TGTGCCAGCAGTCCCCAGGGCTTAGGGAATGAGCAGTTCTTC. It codes for CASSPQGLGNEQFF.

CDR3 nucleotide sequence: TGTGCCAGCAGCCAGCATCTAGCGGGAGTTCACGAGCAGTACTTC. Translated: CASSQHLAGVHEQYF. The chain uses TRBV13 and TRBJ2-7, with 10 bases lining up with TRBD2. The germline V gene has CDR1 PRHDT and CDR2 FYEKMQ (reference sequence). The CDR3 sequence is 15 residues long. Unmatched junction bases numbered 9, after V lost 5 bases and J lost 5 bases.

This sequence joins TRBV28 and TRBJ1-6; D not resolved. Per the germline V gene, CDR1 is MDHEN and CDR2 is SYDVKM. V dropped 7 bases and J dropped 8 bases, with 18 bases sitting between them. The CDR3 has 15 residues. The CDR3 region is CASTPGGIPDSPLHF. CDR3 in DNA: TGTGCCAGCACCCCCGGAGGGATACCTGATTCACCCCTCCACTTT.

A single count supports this clone. V usage is TRBV6-5 and J usage is TRBJ2-7; the match to TRBD1 covers 8 bases. Germline-derived CDR1 and CDR2 are MNHEY and SVGAGI. This CDR3 contains 13 residues. V dropped 2 bases and J dropped 6; count of bases not matched to a gene: 3. In DNA form, the CDR3 reads TGTGCCAGCAGTTACCCCGGGACAGGCGAGCAGTACTTC. Its protein is CASSYPGTGEQYF.

The rearrangement uses TRBV23-1 and TRBJ1-1; D possibly corresponds to TRBD1 (6 bases). TRBV23-1 is given ORF status, its function remaining uncertain. CDR3 size: 13 residues. V lost 4 bases and J lost 8, with 14 bases in between. CDR3 sequence reads: CASSRWGRSEAFF. The CDR3 bases are TGCGCCAGCAGTCGGTGGGGGCGATCCGAAGCTTTCTTT.

V gene TRBV5-8 combines with J gene TRBJ2-5, with D possibly being TRBD1 (6 bases). V lost 1 base and J lost 4, with 11 bases in between. This CDR3 has 14 residues. CDR1 is SGHTS, CDR2 YDEGEE, per germline. The CDR3 DNA is TGTGCCAGCAGCTTGTACGGGACAACAGAGACCCAGTACTTC. Protein product: CASSLYGTTETQYF.

The rearrangement joins TRBV19 to TRBJ1-1, with TRBD1 matching over 8 bases. J lost 5 bases, V lost 5 bases, and 7 bases had no gene match. Germline V gene data show CDR1 as LNHDA and CDR2 as SQIVND (reference sequence). There are 14 residues in the CDR3. CDR3 residues: CASSGQGVVTEAFF. The CDR3 nucleotides read TGTGCCAGTAGTGGACAGGGAGTTGTGACTGAAGCTTTCTTT.

The chain couples TRBV18 to TRBJ1-5, with TRBD1 matching 10 bases. This CDR3 has 16 residues. Trimming removed 6 bases from V and 0 bases from J; junction bases left unmatched: 5. From germline, CDR1 is KGHSH and CDR2 LQKENI. This CDR3 reads CASSSWDRGSNQPQHF. The CDR3, as DNA: TGTGCCAGCTCCTCATGGGACAGGGGTAGCAATCAGCCCCAGCATTTT.

The chain joins TRBV30 to TRBJ2-3; TRBD2 matches at 12 bases. The CDR3 covers 14 residues. The ends lost 4 bases at V and 5 bases at J; junction bases unmatched: 4. From germline, CDR1 is GTSNPN and CDR2 SVGIG (reference sequence). In DNA form, the CDR3 reads TGTGCCTGGACACTAGCGGGAGGAGGAGATACGCAGTATTTT. This encodes CAWTLAGGGDTQYF. The full variable domain, rest sourced from reference TRBV30 and TRBJ2-3, is SQTIHQWPATLVQPVGSPLSLECTVEGTSNPNLYWYRQAAGRGLQLLFYSVGIGQISSEVPQNLSASRPQDRQFILSSKKLLLSDSGFYLCAWTLAGGGDTQYFGPGTRLTVL.

This sequence joins TRBV7-9 and TRBJ1-2; 9 positions agree with TRBD1. The CDR3 sequence is 18 residues long. The germline gives CDR1 SEHNR, CDR2 FQNEAQ (reference sequence). Unmatched junction bases numbered 17, after V lost 5 bases and J lost 4 bases. The CDR3 region has the DNA TGTGCCAGCAGCCCACCCCCACCGGGGACAGGGTTGGGCTATGGCTACACCTTC. Amino acid sequence: CASSPPPPGTGLGYGYTF.

The chain joins TRBV4-1 to TRBJ2-1; 9 bases are shared with TRBD2. Losses at the gene ends were 0 bases for V and 9 bases for J; bases not matched to a gene: 9. CDR3 length equals 16 residues. The germline V gene has CDR1 MGHRA and CDR2 YSYEKL. CDR3 loop: CASSQEGTSWAFEQFF. In nucleotides, the CDR3 is TGCGCCAGCAGCCAAGAGGGGACTAGCTGGGCGTTTGAGCAGTTCTTC.

This chain joins TRBV6-6 and TRBJ2-4, with D perhaps TRBD2 (5 bases). V was cut by 4 bases and J by 7 bases, with 20 bases left in between. Per germline, CDR1 MNHNY and CDR2 SVGAGI (reference sequence). This CDR3 has 16 amino acids. The CDR3 bases are TGTGCCAGCAGTTCATATACCGGGATAAGGGAGAACATTCAGTACTTC. Translation gives CASSSYTGIRENIQYF.

The chain is built from TRBV6-6 and TRBJ1-5, with 10 positions matching TRBD1. J gave up 6 bases and V 5 bases, and 4 bases lay outside the gene matches. Germline V gene sequence: CDR1 MNHNY, CDR2 SVGAGI (reference sequence). The CDR3 has 14 amino acids. CDR3 sequence (DNA): TGTGCCAGCAGTCTTGGACAGGGGGGTCAGCCCCAGCATTTT. It translates to CASSLGQGGQPQHF.

As concerns this clone: Different DNA sequences within this sample yield the same CDR3. The chain recombines TRBV5-1 with TRBJ1-3, with 7 bases aligning to TRBD1. Germline CDR1 reads SGHRS; CDR2 reads YFSETQ. The CDR3 runs to 16 residues. Trimming at V came to 4 bases and at J to 1 base, leaving 8 bases not matched to a gene. The CDR3 coding sequence is TGCGCCAGCAGCCCTACTGACAGGGTATCTGGAAACACCATATATTTT. As protein: CASSPTDRVSGNTIYF.

This chain connects TRBV14 to TRBJ2-7, with D maybe TRBD2 (6 bases). Trimming stripped 0 bases from V and 2 bases from J, with 32 bases between. The CDR3 totals 22 residues. Germline CDR1 reads SGHDN; CDR2 reads FVKESK. CDR3 bases: TGTGCCAGCAGCCAAGACCCTACCTCCAGCGGAAGGAGGGCCCCTCCCGCCTACGAGCAGTACTTC. Translating it yields CASSQDPTSSGRRAPPAYEQYF.

The chain's CDR3 is CAKTGTSGSSPGPTWETQYF. The CDR3 DNA reads TGTGCCAAAACCGGGACTAGCGGGAGTTCTCCGGGCCCGACTTGGGAGACCCAGTACTTC. This chain links TRBV2 with TRBJ2-5; 14 nucleotides agree with TRBD2. J lost 5 bases, V lost 10 bases, and 24 bases had no gene match. CDR3 length: 20 amino acids. Looked up from germline, CDR1 is SNHLY and CDR2 is FYNNEI.

This clone is a singleton in its sample. This chain connects TRBV20-1 to TRBJ2-5; a possible D gene is TRBD2 (5 bases). The CDR3 sequence is 11 residues long. Germline V gene lookup returns CDR1 DFQATT and CDR2 SNEGSKA (reference sequence). V was shortened by 7 bases and J by 5 bases, with 11 bases between the two germline ends. The CDR3 sequence: CSGGPAETQYF. CDR3 sequence (DNA): TGCAGTGGAGGGCCGGCGGAGACCCAGTACTTC.

V and J are TRBV27 and TRBJ2-7; TRBD2 matches 7 bases. In germline, CDR1 is MNHEY, CDR2 SMNVEV (reference sequence). The length of the CDR3 is 13 residues. The J segment lost 3 bases and the V segment lost 6 bases, leaving 5 bases of the junction unmatched. The CDR3 region is CASRQSGGYEQYF. The CDR3 region has the DNA TGTGCCAGCAGGCAGTCGGGGGGCTACGAGCAGTACTTC.

This clone showed up just a few times. The chain is built from TRBV28 and TRBJ2-5; a weak D match, TRBD2 (6 bases). V lost 3 bases to trimming and J lost 7 bases, with 24 bases between them. This CDR3 region has 17 residues. Germline V CDR1 and CDR2: MDHEN, SYDVKM. DNA of the CDR3: TGTGCCAGCAGTTTCGCCCTAGGGGAGCCAGGGAGGAGGACCCAGTACTTC. As protein: CASSFALGEPGRRTQYF.

The chain uses TRBV10-3 and TRBJ2-3; the D gene is possibly TRBD2 (6 bases). CDR3 length: 12 residues. V gave up 8 bases and J gave up 6 bases, with 12 bases separating them. The germline V gene has CDR1 ENHRY and CDR2 SYGVKD. The CDR3, as DNA: TGTGCCATCGGAGGGAGCTCGGATACGCAGTATTTT. Amino acids: CAIGGSSDTQYF.

This clone was detected only a few times. The gene calls are TRBV15 and TRBJ2-2; a possible D gene is TRBD2 (7 bases). The germline CDR1 and CDR2 sequences are LNHNV and YYDKDF (reference sequence). Trimming shortened V by 0 bases and J by 6 bases, and 17 bases separated the two germline ends. CDR3 length equals 17 residues. CDR3 coding DNA: TGTGCCACCAGCAGAGATCCCGGGGGGCCTTGGCCCGGGGAGCTGTTTTTT. Translating it yields CATSRDPGGPWPGELFF. Variable domain in full (rest from reference TRBV15 and TRBJ2-2): DAMVIQNPRYQVTQFGKPVTLSCSQTLNHNVMYWYQQKSSQAPKLLFHYYDKDFNNEADTPDNFQSRRPNTSFCFLDIRSPGLGDTAMYLCATSRDPGGPWPGELFFGEGSRLTVL.

This chain uses TRBV21-1 with TRBJ2-4; the table gives TRBD2 as D, unverified against the DNA. TRBV21-1 is a listed pseudogene. The CDR3 is 17 residues long. Here the CDR3 reads CASSPYRVPKAKNIQYF. CDR3 DNA sequence: TGTGCCAGCAGCCCTTACCGGGTCCCTAAAGCCAAAAACATTCAGTACTTC.

This chain connects TRBV27 to TRBJ2-3; D unresolved. CDR1 and CDR2 (germline): MNHEY, SMNVEV (reference sequence). V was shortened by 2 bases and J by 2 bases, with 17 bases between the two germline ends. CDR3 length equals 17 residues. This chain's CDR3 is CASSLRWATPLTDTQYF. In DNA form, the CDR3 reads TGTGCCAGCAGTTTAAGGTGGGCTACCCCCCTCACAGATACGCAGTATTTT.

The V and J genes are TRBV9 and TRBJ2-5; D remains ambiguous. CDR3 size: 13 residues. Germline V gene lookup returns CDR1 SGDLS and CDR2 YYNGEE. The germline V and J ends were trimmed by 0 bases and 0 bases, with 3 bases remaining between them. CDR3 DNA: TGTGCCAGCAGCGTAGTAGACCAAGAGACCCAGTACTTC. Amino acid sequence: CASSVVDQETQYF.

This clone was counted a few times. J is TRBJ2-7 and V is TRBV6-1; 8 nucleotides agree with TRBD1. From germline, CDR1 is MNHNS and CDR2 SASEGT. The ends lost 5 bases at V and 0 bases at J; junction bases unmatched: 3. CDR3 size: 14 residues. Written as DNA, the CDR3 is TGTGCCAGCAGTCGGACAGGGACCTCCTACGAGCAGTACTTC. Its protein product is CASSRTGTSYEQYF.